This TCR beta chain was observed in a study of CD8+ T cells in alopecia areata. Overall study results and limits: Mice gave a clearer picture of TCR sharing than patients did, possibly for HLA-related reasons. Affected scalp, especially in alopecia totalis/universalis, had a higher clonality than normal scalp did.

A note on this clone: The antigen is not known.

RNA was isolated and reverse transcribed to cDNA, the sequencing template. Sequencing used immunoSEQ multiplex PCR; TCRdb keeps in-frame clones, though not all of them. This sample has 150,000 to 200,000 clones, with roughly 60% found just once. The germline V and J ends were trimmed by 1 base and 5 bases, with 8 bases remaining between them. The length of the CDR3 is 12 residues. The V gene's germline CDR1 is SQVTM and CDR2 ANQGSEA. The clonotype was recovered from a human donor in good health. The chain is built from TRBV29-1 and TRBJ2-5; a weak D match, TRBD1 (6 bases). The sequenced sample consisted of CD4+ T cells sorted from blood. CDR3 DNA: TGCAGCGTTGAAGGCCAGGGGGAGACCCAGTACTTC. Its translation: CSVEGQGETQYF.